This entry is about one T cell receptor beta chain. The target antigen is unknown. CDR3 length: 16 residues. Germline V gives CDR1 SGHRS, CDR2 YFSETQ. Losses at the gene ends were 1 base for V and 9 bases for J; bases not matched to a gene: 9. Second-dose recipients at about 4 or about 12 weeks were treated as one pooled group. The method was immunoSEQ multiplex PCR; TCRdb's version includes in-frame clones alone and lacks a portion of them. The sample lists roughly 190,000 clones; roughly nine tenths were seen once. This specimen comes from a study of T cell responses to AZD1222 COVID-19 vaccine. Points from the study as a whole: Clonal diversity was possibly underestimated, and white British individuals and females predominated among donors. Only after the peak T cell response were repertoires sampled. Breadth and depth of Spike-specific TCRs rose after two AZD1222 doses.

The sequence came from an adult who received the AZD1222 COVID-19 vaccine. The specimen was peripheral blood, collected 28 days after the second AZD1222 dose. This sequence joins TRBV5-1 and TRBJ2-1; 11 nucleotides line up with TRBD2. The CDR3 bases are TGCGCCAGCAGCTTGACTAGCGGGAGTAGGTCCGTTGAGCAGTTCTTC. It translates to CASSLTSGSRSVEQFF.